The 12 T cell receptor beta chains listed next were all sequenced from one sample in a study of T cell repertoires in cytomegalovirus infection. TCRdb recomputed calls from the reads with MiXCR, one row per CDR3 protein. The repertoire holds 650,000 to 900,000 distinct CDR3 sequences, with 32% as singletons. Which antigens these TCRs recognize remains unknown. This specimen consisted of cultured CD8+ T cells from PBMCs, obtained from culture after CMV antigen stimulation. These TCRs come from a human donor in good health (CMV status not recorded). Some clones in this sample may be carry-over from other donors' samples.

In this sample, this clonotype turned up a few times. The chain combines TRBV12-5 with TRBJ2-3, with a possible D match to TRBD1 (5 bases). V lost 0 bases to trimming and J lost 0 bases, with 10 bases between them. The CDR3 spans 16 residues. From germline, CDR1 is LGHNT and CDR2 FRNRAP. CDR3 in amino acids: CASGLVGAPSTDTQYF. CDR3 DNA sequence: TGTGCTAGTGGTTTGGTAGGGGCACCTAGCACAGATACGCAGTATTTT.

Only a few counts were recorded for this clonotype. The rearrangement uses TRBV5-6 and TRBJ1-3; D gene ambiguous. This CDR3 is 13 amino acids long. Germline assignment: CDR1 SGHDT and CDR2 YYEEEE. Trimming pared 2 bases from V and 1 base from J, leaving 4 bases between. CDR3 sequence: CASSFPSGNTIYF. The CDR3 DNA follows: TGTGCCAGCAGCTTTCCTTCTGGAAACACCATATATTTT.

This chain connects TRBV2 to TRBJ2-1, with TRBD2 matching 8 bases. The CDR3 contains 16 residues. Germline values: CDR1 SNHLY, CDR2 FYNNEI. J gave up 0 bases and V 10 bases, and 11 bases lay outside the gene matches. CDR3 nucleotides: TGTGCCACCCGCGGGATCGCGGGGGGCTCCTACAATGAGCAGTTCTTC. This translates into CATRGIAGGSYNEQFF.

V gene TRBV7-9 combines with J gene TRBJ1-1; the D is unclear. The germline V gene encodes CDR1 SEHNR and CDR2 FQNEAQ (reference sequence). Deletions cut 5 bases from V and 0 bases from J, with 10 bases between. The CDR3 extends over 14 amino acids. The CDR3 protein is CASSNRLMNTEAFF. Written as DNA, the CDR3 is TGTGCCAGCAGCAACCGGCTCATGAACACTGAAGCTTTCTTT.

The chain couples TRBV12-3 or TRBV12-4 to TRBJ1-1, with no clear D. This CDR3 is built from 14 residues. V was clipped by 1 base and J by 4 bases, with 10 bases between them. CDR3 residues: CASSLVGWGTEAFF. The DNA for the CDR3 is TGTGCCAGCAGTTTAGTGGGGTGGGGCACTGAAGCTTTCTTT.

This clonotype was detected a few times. The chain is built from TRBV6-1 and TRBJ2-2; D is uncertain. This CDR3 comprises 14 residues. Germline assignment: CDR1 MNHNS and CDR2 SASEGT. The V end was cut by 3 bases, the J end by 0 bases, with 5 bases between. CDR3 amino acids: CASSDPTNTGELFF. The CDR3 DNA reads TGTGCCAGCAGTGACCCGACGAACACCGGGGAGCTGTTTTTT.

A few counts support this clonotype. The chain links TRBV28 to TRBJ2-6, with D perhaps given as TRBD1 or TRBD2 (5 bases each). V lost 6 bases to trimming and J lost 1 base, with 19 bases between them. Germline values: CDR1 MDHEN, CDR2 SYDVKM. The CDR3 is 18 amino acids. The CDR3 DNA follows: TGTGCCAGCAGCCGCCAGAGGGGCACGAGTTCTGGGGCCAACGTCCTGACTTTC. Amino acid sequence: CASSRQRGTSSGANVLTF.

With respect to this clonotype: A single base separates this from a much larger clone, so it may be a read error. J is TRBJ2-1 and V is TRBV7-2, with 10 bases aligning to TRBD2. This CDR3 contains 14 residues. V lost 10 bases and J lost 6; bases outside the gene matches: 9. Germline V gene data show CDR1 as SGHTA and CDR2 as FQGNSA. CDR3 nucleotides: TGTGCCAACAGAATAGCGGGGGGCTTCAATGAGCAGTTCTTC. Its translation: CANRIAGGFNEQFF.

The rearrangement joins TRBV28 to TRBJ1-4; D unresolved. Germline V gene data show CDR1 as MDHEN and CDR2 as SYDVKM. Trimming pared 6 bases from V and 8 bases from J, leaving 10 bases between. This CDR3 has 12 amino acids. CDR3 in amino acids: CASSPKSEKLFF. In DNA form, the CDR3 reads TGTGCCAGCAGCCCCAAATCCGAAAAACTGTTTTTT.

With respect to this clonotype: At one end the junction does not follow the germline gene, possibly because of a read error. V usage is TRBV28 and J usage is TRBJ2-1; TRBD2 might be the D (5 bases). CDR1 and CDR2 (germline): MDHEN, SYDVKM. CDR3 length: 14 residues. The chain's CDR3 is CANSPGRTGHEQFF. The CDR3 DNA sequence: TGTGCCAACAGTCCCGGGCGGACTGGTCATGAGCAGTTCTTC.

The chain recombines TRBV2 with TRBJ2-1; 9 bases map to TRBD2. The CDR3 length is 14 residues. Trimming cost V 4 bases and J 5 bases; bases outside gene matches: 3. Germline CDR1 SNHLY, CDR2 FYNNEI. CDR3 sequence: CASSVSGGNNEQFF. CDR3 DNA: TGTGCCAGCAGTGTTAGCGGGGGTAACAATGAGCAGTTCTTC.

This clonotype was observed a few times. The chain joins TRBV7-8 to TRBJ1-6; D not certain. V was cut by 5 bases and J by 2 bases, with 4 bases left in between. Germline-derived CDR1 and CDR2 are SGHVS and FQNEAQ. This CDR3 has 13 residues. In DNA form, the CDR3 reads TGTGCCAGCAGCGCCCCCTATAATTCACCCCTCCACTTT. Protein product: CASSAPYNSPLHF.